This T cell receptor (beta chain) comes out of a study of shared clonotypes between healthy human individuals. Study outcomes and limitations: The generation probabilities recorded for non-shared clonotypes fell below those of clonotypes shared by all four donors.

Positively selected for CCR7, the CD45RO-negative cells used as naive CD8 cells excluded terminally differentiated effector memory CD45RA+ cells. Healthy HIV-negative adults without recent acute infections or vaccinations served as donors. Only in-frame clones appear in the TCRdb table, and some are missing; sequencing was by immunoSEQ multiplex PCR. The repertoire consists of around 2.1 million clones, with about 93% occurring once and the leading ten covering 1.5% to 2%. This CDR3 spans 15 amino acids. Germline V lookup: CDR1 MGHRA, CDR2 YSYEKL. The V gene lost 1 base and the J gene lost 6 bases, with 12 bases spanning the gap. As concerns this clone: Its antigen is not identified.

J is TRBJ2-2 and V is TRBV4-1; tentatively, D is TRBD2 (6 bases). What was sequenced was naive CD8+ T cells from PBMCs. This receptor was taken from a man aged 18 to 35 in good health. Some clones in this sample may be carry-over from other donors' samples. The CDR3 sequence is CASSQGPREAGELFF. For the CDR3, the DNA is TGCGCCAGCAGCCAAGGTCCTAGGGAGGCCGGGGAGCTGTTTTTT.